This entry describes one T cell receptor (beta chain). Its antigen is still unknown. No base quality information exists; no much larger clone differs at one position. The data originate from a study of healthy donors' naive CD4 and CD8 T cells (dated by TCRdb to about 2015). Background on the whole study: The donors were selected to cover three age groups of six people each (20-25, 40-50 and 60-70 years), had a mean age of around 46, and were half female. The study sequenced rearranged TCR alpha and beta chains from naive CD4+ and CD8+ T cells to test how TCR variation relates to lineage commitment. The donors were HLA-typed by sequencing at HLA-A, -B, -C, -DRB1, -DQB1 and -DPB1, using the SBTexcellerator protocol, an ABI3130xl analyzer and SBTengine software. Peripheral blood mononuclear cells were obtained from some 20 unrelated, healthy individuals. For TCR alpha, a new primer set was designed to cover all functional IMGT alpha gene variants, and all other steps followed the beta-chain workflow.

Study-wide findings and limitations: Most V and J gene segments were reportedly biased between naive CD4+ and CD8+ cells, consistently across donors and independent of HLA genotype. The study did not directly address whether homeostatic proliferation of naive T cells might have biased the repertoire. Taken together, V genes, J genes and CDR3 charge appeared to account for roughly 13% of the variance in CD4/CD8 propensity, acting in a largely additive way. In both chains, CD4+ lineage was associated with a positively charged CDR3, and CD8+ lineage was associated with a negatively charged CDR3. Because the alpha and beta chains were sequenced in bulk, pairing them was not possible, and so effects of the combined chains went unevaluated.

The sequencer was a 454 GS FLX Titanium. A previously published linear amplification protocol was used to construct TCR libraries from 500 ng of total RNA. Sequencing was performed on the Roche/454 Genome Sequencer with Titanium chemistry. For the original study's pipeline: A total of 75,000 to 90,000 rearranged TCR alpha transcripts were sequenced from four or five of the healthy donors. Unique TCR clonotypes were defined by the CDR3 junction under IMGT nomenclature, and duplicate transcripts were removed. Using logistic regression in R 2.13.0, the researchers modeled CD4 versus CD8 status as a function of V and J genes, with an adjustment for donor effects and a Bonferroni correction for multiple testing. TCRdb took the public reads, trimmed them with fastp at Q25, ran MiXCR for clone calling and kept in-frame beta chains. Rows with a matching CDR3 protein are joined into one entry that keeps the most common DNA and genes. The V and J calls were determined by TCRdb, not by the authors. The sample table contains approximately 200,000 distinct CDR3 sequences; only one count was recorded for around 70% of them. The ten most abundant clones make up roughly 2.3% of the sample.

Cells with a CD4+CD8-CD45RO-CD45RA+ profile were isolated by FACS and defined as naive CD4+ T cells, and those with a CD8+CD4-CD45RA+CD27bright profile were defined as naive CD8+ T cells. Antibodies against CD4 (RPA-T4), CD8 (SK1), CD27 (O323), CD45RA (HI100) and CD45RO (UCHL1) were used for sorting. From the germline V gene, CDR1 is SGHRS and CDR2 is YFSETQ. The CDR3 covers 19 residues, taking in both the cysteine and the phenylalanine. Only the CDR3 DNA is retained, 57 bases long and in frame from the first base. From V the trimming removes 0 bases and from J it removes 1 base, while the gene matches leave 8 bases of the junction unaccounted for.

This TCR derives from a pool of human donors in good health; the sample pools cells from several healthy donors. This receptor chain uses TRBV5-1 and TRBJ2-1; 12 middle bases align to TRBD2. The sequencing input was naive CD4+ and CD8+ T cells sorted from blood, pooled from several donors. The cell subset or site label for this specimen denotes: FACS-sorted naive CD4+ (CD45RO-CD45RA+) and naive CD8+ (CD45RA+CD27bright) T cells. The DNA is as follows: TGCGCCAGCAGCTTGGCTAGCGGGAGGGCCGTTAGATCCTACAATGAGCAGTTCTTC. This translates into CASSLASGRAVRSYNEQFF. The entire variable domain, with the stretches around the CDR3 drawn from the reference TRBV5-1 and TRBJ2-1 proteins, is KAGVTQTPRYLIKTRGQQVTLSCSPISGHRSVSWYQQTPGQGLQFLFEYFSETQRNKGNFPGRFSGRQFSNSRSEMNVSTLELGDSALYLCASSLASGRAVRSYNEQFFGPGTRLTVL.